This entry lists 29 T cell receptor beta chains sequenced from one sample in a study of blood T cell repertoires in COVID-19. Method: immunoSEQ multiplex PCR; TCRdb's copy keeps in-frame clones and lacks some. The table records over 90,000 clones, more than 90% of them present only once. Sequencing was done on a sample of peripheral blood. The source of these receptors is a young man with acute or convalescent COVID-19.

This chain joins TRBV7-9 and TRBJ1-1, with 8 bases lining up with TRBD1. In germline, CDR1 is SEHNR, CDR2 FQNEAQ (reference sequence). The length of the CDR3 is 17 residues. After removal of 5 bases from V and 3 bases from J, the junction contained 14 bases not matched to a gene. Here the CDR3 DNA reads TGTGCCAGCAGCCTGAGGGGGACAGGTGAGAGATACACTGAAGCTTTCTTT. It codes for CASSLRGTGERYTEAFF.

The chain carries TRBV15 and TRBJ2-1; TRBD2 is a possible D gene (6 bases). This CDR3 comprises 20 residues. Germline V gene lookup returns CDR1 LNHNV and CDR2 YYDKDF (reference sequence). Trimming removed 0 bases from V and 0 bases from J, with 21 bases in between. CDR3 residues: CATSRDRRGLVPISYNEQFF. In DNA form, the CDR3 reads TGTGCCACCAGCAGAGATAGAAGGGGACTGGTACCTATCTCCTACAATGAGCAGTTCTTC.

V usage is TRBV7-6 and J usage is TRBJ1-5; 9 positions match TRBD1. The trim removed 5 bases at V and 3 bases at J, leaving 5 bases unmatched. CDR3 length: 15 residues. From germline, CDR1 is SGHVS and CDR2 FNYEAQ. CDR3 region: CASSTRQGVNQPQHF. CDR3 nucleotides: TGTGCCAGCAGCACCCGACAGGGGGTCAATCAGCCCCAGCATTTT.

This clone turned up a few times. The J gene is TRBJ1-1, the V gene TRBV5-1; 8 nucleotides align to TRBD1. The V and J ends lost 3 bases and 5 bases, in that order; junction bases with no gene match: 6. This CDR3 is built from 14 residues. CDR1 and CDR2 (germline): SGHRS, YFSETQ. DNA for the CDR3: TGCGCCAGCAGCTGGCAGGGGGCAGGAACTGAAGCTTTCTTT. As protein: CASSWQGAGTEAFF.

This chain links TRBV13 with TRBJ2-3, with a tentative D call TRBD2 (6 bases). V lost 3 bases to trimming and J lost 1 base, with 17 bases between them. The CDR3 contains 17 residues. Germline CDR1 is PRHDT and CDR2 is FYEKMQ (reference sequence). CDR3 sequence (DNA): TGTGCCAGCAGCTTTCAGCTAGCCTCTAGCGGCACAGATACGCAGTATTTT. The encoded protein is CASSFQLASSGTDTQYF.

In DNA form, the CDR3 reads TGTGCCAGCAGTCGACAGGGTTCTGGAAACACCATATATTTT. Its protein product is CASSRQGSGNTIYF. The rearrangement joins TRBV6-5 to TRBJ1-3; 7 bases align to TRBD1. The CDR3 is made up of 14 amino acids. CDR1 and CDR2 from the germline V gene are MNHEY and SVGAGI. Trimming cost V 5 bases and J 1 base; bases outside gene matches: 2.

CDR3 in DNA: TGTGCCAGCAGCTTAGACGGGGACAATGAGCAGTTCTTC. Translated, it gives CASSLDGDNEQFF. V is TRBV11-3 and J is TRBJ2-1; perhaps TRBD2 as D (5 bases). CDR3 length equals 13 residues. V lost 0 bases and J 5 bases, leaving 5 bases between the germline ends. Germline V lookup: CDR1 SGHNT, CDR2 YENEEA.

The CDR3 region has the DNA TGTGCCTGGTCTACAGGGGTGGGGAAGACCCAGTACTTC. Encoded protein: CAWSTGVGKTQYF. This chain connects TRBV30 to TRBJ2-5, with TRBD1 identical over 7 bases. Germline V gives CDR1 GTSNPN, CDR2 SVGIG (reference sequence). After removal of 5 bases from V and 6 bases from J, the junction contained 9 bases not matched to a gene. The length of the CDR3 is 13 residues.

CDR3: CASSPQTGPTEAFF. The CDR3 DNA reads TGTGCCAGCAGCCCCCAGACAGGGCCCACTGAAGCTTTCTTT. The chain joins TRBV7-9 to TRBJ1-1; 7 bases are shared with TRBD1. There are 14 residues in the CDR3. Germline loops: CDR1 SEHNR, CDR2 FQNEAQ (reference sequence). V dropped 5 bases and J dropped 4; count of bases not matched to a gene: 7.

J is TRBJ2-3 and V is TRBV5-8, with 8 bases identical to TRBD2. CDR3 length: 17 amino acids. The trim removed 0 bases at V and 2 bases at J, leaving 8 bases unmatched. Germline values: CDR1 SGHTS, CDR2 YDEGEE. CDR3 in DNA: TGTGCCAGCAGCTTGGTGGGGAGCGGGGGATACACAGATACGCAGTATTTT. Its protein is CASSLVGSGGYTDTQYF.

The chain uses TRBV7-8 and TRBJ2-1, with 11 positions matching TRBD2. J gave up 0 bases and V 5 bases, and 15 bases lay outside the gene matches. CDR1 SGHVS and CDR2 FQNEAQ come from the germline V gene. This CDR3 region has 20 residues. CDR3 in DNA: TGTGCCAGCAGCAACAATCTAGCGGGAGGCACCTCGAGCTCCTACAATGAGCAGTTCTTC. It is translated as CASSNNLAGGTSSSYNEQFF.

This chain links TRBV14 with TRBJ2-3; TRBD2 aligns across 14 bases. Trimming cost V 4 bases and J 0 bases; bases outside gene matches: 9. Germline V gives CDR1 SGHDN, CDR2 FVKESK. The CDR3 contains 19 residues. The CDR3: CASSRRGLAGGSSTDTQYF. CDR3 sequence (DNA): TGTGCCAGCAGCCGGAGAGGACTAGCGGGAGGTTCTAGCACAGATACGCAGTATTTT. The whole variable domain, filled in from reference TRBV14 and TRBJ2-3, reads EAGVTQFPSHSVIEKGQTVTLRCDPISGHDNLYWYRRVMGKEIKFLLHFVKESKQDESGMPNNRFLAERTGGTYSTLKVQPAELEDSGVYFCASSRRGLAGGSSTDTQYFGPGTRLTVL.

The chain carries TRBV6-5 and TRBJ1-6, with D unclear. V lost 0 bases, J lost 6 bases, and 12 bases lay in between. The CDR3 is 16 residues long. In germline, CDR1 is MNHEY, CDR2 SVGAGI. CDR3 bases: TGTGCCAGCAGTTACTCGAGGGTGGGAATTAATTCACCCCTCCACTTT. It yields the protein CASSYSRVGINSPLHF.

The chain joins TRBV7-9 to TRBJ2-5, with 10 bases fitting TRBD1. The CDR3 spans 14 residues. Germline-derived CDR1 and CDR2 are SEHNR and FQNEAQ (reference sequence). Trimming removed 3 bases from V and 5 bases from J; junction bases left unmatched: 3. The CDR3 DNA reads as TGTGCCAGCAGCTTCGACAGGGGGCTTGAGACCCAGTACTTC. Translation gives CASSFDRGLETQYF.

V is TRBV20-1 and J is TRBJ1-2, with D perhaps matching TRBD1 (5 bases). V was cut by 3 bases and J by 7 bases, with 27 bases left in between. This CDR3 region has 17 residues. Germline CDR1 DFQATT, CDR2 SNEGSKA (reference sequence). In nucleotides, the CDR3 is TGCAGTGCTAGTGAGGTGGTAGCCCAAACCCTCGGGGGTGGCTACACCTTC. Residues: CSASEVVAQTLGGGYTF.

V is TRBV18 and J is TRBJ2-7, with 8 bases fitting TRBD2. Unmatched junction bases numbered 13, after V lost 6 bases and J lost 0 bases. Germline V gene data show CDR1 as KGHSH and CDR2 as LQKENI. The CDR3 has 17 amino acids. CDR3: CASSPIFSGKSSYEQYF. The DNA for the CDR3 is TGTGCCAGCTCCCCAATTTTTAGCGGGAAGAGCTCCTACGAGCAGTACTTC.

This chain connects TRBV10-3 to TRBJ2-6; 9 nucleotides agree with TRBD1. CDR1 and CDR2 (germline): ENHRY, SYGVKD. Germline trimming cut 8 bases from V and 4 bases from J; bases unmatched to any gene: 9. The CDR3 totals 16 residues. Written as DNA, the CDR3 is TGTGCCATCGGTCAAAGGACAGGGGCAGGGGCCAACGTCCTGACTTTC. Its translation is CAIGQRTGAGANVLTF.

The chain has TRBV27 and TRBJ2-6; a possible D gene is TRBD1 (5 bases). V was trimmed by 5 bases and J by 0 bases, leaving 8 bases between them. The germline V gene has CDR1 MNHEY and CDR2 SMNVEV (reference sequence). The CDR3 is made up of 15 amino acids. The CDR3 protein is CASSPRDSGANVLTF. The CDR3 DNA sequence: TGTGCCAGCAGTCCCAGGGACTCTGGGGCCAACGTCCTGACTTTC.

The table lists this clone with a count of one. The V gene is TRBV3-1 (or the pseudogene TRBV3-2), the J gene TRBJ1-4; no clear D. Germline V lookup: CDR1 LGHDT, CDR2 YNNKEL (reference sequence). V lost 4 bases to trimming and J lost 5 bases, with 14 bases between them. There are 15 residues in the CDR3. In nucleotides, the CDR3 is TGTGCCAGCAGCCCTGAGCTGGGGAGGAATGAAAAACTGTTTTTT. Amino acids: CASSPELGRNEKLFF.

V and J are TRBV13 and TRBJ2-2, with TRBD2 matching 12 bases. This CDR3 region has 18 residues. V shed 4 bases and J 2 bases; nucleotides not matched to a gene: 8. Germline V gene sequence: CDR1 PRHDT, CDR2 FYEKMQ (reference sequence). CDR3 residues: CASSSRTSGVINTGELFF. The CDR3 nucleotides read TGTGCCAGCAGCTCAAGGACTAGCGGGGTCATTAACACCGGGGAGCTGTTTTTT.

The CDR3, as DNA: TGTGCCACCAGTGTTGGGGGGCTAGCGGAAGAGACCCAGTACTTC. Protein sequence: CATSVGGLAEETQYF. J is TRBJ2-5 and V is TRBV24-1; D might be TRBD2 (7 bases). The V and J ends lost 5 bases and 3 bases respectively, with 15 bases between them. The V gene's germline CDR1 is KGHDR and CDR2 SFDVKD. The CDR3 length is 15 residues.

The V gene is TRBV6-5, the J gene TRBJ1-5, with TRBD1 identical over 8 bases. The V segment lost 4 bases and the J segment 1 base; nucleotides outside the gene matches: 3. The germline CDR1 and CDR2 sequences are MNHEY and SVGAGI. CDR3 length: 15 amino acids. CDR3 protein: CASSSGQGSNQPQHF. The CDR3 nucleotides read TGTGCCAGCAGTTCTGGACAGGGCAGCAATCAGCCCCAGCATTTT.

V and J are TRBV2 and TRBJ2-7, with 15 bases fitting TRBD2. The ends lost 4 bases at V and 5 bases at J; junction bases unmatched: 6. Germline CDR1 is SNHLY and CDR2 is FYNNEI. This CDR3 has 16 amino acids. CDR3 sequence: CASSAPGLAGGDEQYF. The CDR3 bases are TGTGCCAGCAGTGCCCCGGGACTAGCGGGGGGCGACGAGCAGTACTTC.

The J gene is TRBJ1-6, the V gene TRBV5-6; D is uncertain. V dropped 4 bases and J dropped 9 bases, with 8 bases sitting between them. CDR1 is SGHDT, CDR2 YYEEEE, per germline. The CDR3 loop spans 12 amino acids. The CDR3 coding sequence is TGTGCCAGCAGCAAGTCAGGTTCACCCCTCCACTTT. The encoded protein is CASSKSGSPLHF.

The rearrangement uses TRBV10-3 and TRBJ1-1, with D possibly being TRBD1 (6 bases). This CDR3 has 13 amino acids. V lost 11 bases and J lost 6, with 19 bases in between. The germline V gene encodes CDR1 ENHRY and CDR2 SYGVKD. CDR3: CAVNAGVRAEAFF. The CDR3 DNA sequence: TGTGCCGTAAACGCAGGGGTTCGCGCTGAAGCTTTCTTT.

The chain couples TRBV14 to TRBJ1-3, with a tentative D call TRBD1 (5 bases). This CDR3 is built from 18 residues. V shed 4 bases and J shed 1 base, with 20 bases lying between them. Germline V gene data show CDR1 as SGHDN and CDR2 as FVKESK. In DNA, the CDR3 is TGTGCCAGCAGCCTCAGACAGTTCCAACCCCAATCTGGAAACACCATATATTTT. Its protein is CASSLRQFQPQSGNTIYF.

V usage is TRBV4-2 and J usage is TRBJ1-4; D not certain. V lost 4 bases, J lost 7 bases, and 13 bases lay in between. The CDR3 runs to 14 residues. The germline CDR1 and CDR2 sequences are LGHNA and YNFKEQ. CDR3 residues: CASSPLAPAEKLFF. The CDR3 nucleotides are TGTGCCAGCAGCCCCTTAGCCCCGGCTGAAAAACTGTTTTTT.

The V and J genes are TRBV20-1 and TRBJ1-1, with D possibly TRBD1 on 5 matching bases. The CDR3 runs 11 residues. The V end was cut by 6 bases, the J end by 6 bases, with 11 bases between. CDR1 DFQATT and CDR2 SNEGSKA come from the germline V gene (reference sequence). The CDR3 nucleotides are TGCAGTGCATTACAGGATGCTGAAGCTTTCTTT. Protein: CSALQDAEAFF.

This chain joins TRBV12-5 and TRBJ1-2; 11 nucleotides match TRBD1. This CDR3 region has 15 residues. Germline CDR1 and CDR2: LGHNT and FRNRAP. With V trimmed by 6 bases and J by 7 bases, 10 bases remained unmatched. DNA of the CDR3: TGTGCTAGTGGCCTTAGAGGACAGGGGGCGGGTGGCTACACCTTC. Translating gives CASGLRGQGAGGYTF.